This T cell receptor (beta chain) was recorded in a study of Graves' ophthalmopathy and Graves' hyperthyroidism. Study overall: If no ophthalmopathy appeared within 18 months of follow-up, hyperthyroidism was termed stable.

The authors enrolled newly diagnosed hyperthyroidism patients aged 18 to 65 with under 2 months' duration. Orbital computed tomography and thyroid ultrasound, along with TRAb, serum thyroxine and clinical symptoms, underpinned diagnosis. With regard to this clonotype: Its antigen is still unknown.

Trimming removed 0 bases from V and 5 bases from J, with 17 bases in between. CDR1 is DFQATT, CDR2 SNEGSKA, per germline (reference sequence). This CDR3 has 16 amino acids. Amplification from RNA transcripts yielded the TCR beta CDR3 regions. The first-round RT-PCR employed HTBI primers together with the Qiagen OneStep RT-PCR kit. A multiplex PCR was then performed as the second round. TCRdb analysed the multiplex PCR reads with MiXCR anew, one entry per CDR3 protein. This table holds approximately 1.2 million distinct CDR3 sequences, less than 45% found once. Study-level results: Most clonotypes expanded in thyroid above 0.001 frequency were present in blood too.

V is TRBV20-1 and J is TRBJ1-5; D unresolved. Sequencing was carried out using peripheral blood or thyroid tissue (not recorded which). This sequence was found in an adult man with Graves' hyperthyroidism. CDR3 sequence: CSARDVAGAQHQPQHF. The CDR3 DNA follows: TGCAGTGCTAGAGATGTGGCCGGCGCCCAGCATCAGCCCCAGCATTTT.